The 26 T cell receptor beta chains given below trace back to one sample, sequenced in a study of CD8 T cells in Susac syndrome. cDNA came from roughly 0.53 to 1 ug RNA primed by random hexamers. TCRdb used MiXCR to reprocess the immunoSEQ multiplex PCR reads, holding one entry per CDR3 protein. Of hundreds of thousands of distinct CDR3 sequences listed, 85% to 90% were seen once; the top ten hold about 0.12%. What was sequenced was CD8+ T cells from PBMCs. The source is a human donor with multiple sclerosis.

The CDR3 DNA reads TGTGCCGCCCGGGACAGGGAAGGGCCTTACACTGAAGCTTTCTTT. Its translation is CAARDREGPYTEAFF. V is TRBV28 and J is TRBJ1-1; 9 nucleotides align to TRBD1. Germline V gives CDR1 MDHEN, CDR2 SYDVKM. V was pared by 11 bases and J by 3 bases, with 13 bases of the junction left unmatched. The length of the CDR3 is 15 residues.

V is TRBV5-8 and J is TRBJ2-1; D perhaps matches TRBD2 (5 bases). Trimming pared 7 bases from V and 6 bases from J, leaving 8 bases between. The CDR3 totals 11 residues. Germline lookup yields CDR1 SGHTS and CDR2 YDEGEE. For the CDR3, the DNA is TGTGCCAGCCCTGCGGGCAATGAGCAGTTCTTC. It yields the protein CASPAGNEQFF. Filled out from reference TRBV5-8 and TRBJ2-1, the complete variable domain reads EAGVTQSPTHLIKTRGQQATLRCSPISGHTSVYWYQQALGLGLQFLLWYDEGEERNRGNFPPRFSGRQFPNYSSELNVNALELEDSALYLCASPAGNEQFFGPGTRLTVL.

The chain couples TRBV12-3 or TRBV12-4 to TRBJ2-3, with D possibly TRBD2 on 5 matching bases. The CDR3 spans 12 residues. V was cut by 8 bases and J by 6 bases, with 12 bases left in between. This CDR3 reads CASVASSDTQYF. The DNA of the CDR3 is TGTGCCAGCGTCGCTAGCAGCGATACGCAGTATTTT.

The chain links TRBV5-4 to TRBJ2-7; TRBD1 matches at 9 bases. V trimming: 0 bases; J trimming: 6 bases; junction bases outside the gene matches: 4. CDR3 length equals 14 residues. The germline CDR1 and CDR2 sequences are SGHNT and YYREEE (reference sequence). The CDR3 DNA reads as TGTGCCAGCAGCTTGGGGACAGGGGCGGTCGAGCAGTACTTC. This codes for CASSLGTGAVEQYF.

The CDR3 is CASSPLQGENEKLFF. CDR3 coding DNA: TGTGCCAGCAGTCCCCTCCAGGGGGAGAATGAAAAACTGTTTTTT. V gene TRBV12-3 or TRBV12-4 combines with J gene TRBJ1-4; TRBD1 matches 7 bases. V was pared by 5 bases and J by 5 bases, with 8 bases of the junction left unmatched. The CDR3 extends over 15 amino acids.

V is TRBV20-1 and J is TRBJ1-5; TRBD1 is a possible D gene (5 bases). CDR1 DFQATT and CDR2 SNEGSKA come from the germline V gene (reference sequence). The CDR3 extends over 15 amino acids. Trimming took off 0 bases at V and 6 bases at J, with 15 bases between the two ends. CDR3 sequence reads: CSARDGQGESQPQHF. In nucleotides, the CDR3 is TGCAGTGCTAGAGATGGCCAGGGAGAGAGTCAGCCCCAGCATTTT.

The V call is TRBV27, the J call TRBJ2-7; D uncertain. Trimming pared 3 bases from V and 0 bases from J, leaving 6 bases between. The CDR3 extends over 13 amino acids. CDR1 MNHEY and CDR2 SMNVEV come from the germline V gene (reference sequence). CDR3 region: CASSFDDSYEQYF. Here the CDR3 DNA reads TGTGCCAGCAGTTTCGACGACTCCTACGAGCAGTACTTC.

V gene TRBV9 combines with J gene TRBJ2-7; no clear D. CDR3 size: 14 residues. The ends were cut back, 1 base at V and 0 bases at J, with 8 bases in the middle. Per the germline V gene, CDR1 is SGDLS and CDR2 is YYNGEE. CDR3 sequence (DNA): TGTGCCAGCAGCGTATCCGTTAGCTCCTACGAGCAGTACTTC. It specifies CASSVSVSSYEQYF.

The chain combines TRBV19 with TRBJ1-1; unclear D gene. Germline V gene sequence: CDR1 LNHDA, CDR2 SQIVND (reference sequence). Trimming pared 0 bases from V and 0 bases from J, leaving 8 bases between. This CDR3 is built from 15 residues. The CDR3 sequence is CASSIDRLLNTEAFF. CDR3 DNA: TGTGCCAGTAGTATAGACAGACTCTTGAACACTGAAGCTTTCTTT. The variable domain in full, with the rest retrieved from reference TRBV19 and TRBJ1-1, is DGGITQSPKYLFRKEGQNVTLSCEQNLNHDAMYWYRQDPGQGLRLIYYSQIVNDFQKGDIAEGYSVSREKKESFPLTVTSAQKNPTAFYLCASSIDRLLNTEAFFGQGTRLTVV.

The chain has TRBV20-1 and TRBJ1-1; D is uncertain. The V end lost 6 bases, the J end lost 0 bases, and 8 bases lay between the germline ends. This CDR3 contains 12 residues. CDR1 is DFQATT and CDR2 is SNEGSKA in the germline V gene (reference sequence). CDR3 in amino acids: CSAYPLNTEAFF. The CDR3 DNA sequence: TGCAGTGCCTATCCGTTGAACACTGAAGCTTTCTTT.

This sequence joins TRBV11-2 and TRBJ2-7, with a tentative D call TRBD1 (6 bases). The CDR3 loop spans 18 amino acids. In germline, CDR1 is SGHAT, CDR2 FQNNGV. The V and J ends lost 1 base and 1 base respectively, with 20 bases between them. CDR3 coding DNA: TGTGCCAGCAGCTTAGGTCCAAACCAGGGGCTGGGTTCCTACGAGCAGTACTTC. Amino acid sequence: CASSLGPNQGLGSYEQYF.

The rearrangement joins TRBV5-1 to TRBJ2-2, with no clear D. The CDR3 consists of 16 residues. CDR1 SGHRS and CDR2 YFSETQ come from the germline V gene. The ends were cut back, 0 bases at V and 0 bases at J, with 9 bases in the middle. Here the CDR3 reads CASSLEGVANTGELFF. The CDR3 DNA sequence: TGCGCCAGCAGCTTGGAAGGTGTAGCGAACACCGGGGAGCTGTTTTTT. Supplemented by reference TRBV5-1 and TRBJ2-2, the full variable domain reads KAGVTQTPRYLIKTRGQQVTLSCSPISGHRSVSWYQQTPGQGLQFLFEYFSETQRNKGNFPGRFSGRQFSNSRSEMNVSTLELGDSALYLCASSLEGVANTGELFFGEGSRLTVL.

J is TRBJ1-1 and V is TRBV3-1; D call uncertain. Germline V gene data show CDR1 as LGHDT and CDR2 as YNNKEL (reference sequence). The CDR3 contains 14 residues. Trimming left V 1 base short and J 5 bases short, with 11 bases between. CDR3 amino acids: CASSQVSLATEAFF. CDR3 nucleotides: TGTGCCAGCAGCCAAGTTAGCCTTGCGACTGAAGCTTTCTTT. The variable domain in full, with the rest retrieved from reference TRBV3-1 and TRBJ1-1, is DTAVSQTPKYLVTQMGNDKSIKCEQNLGHDTMYWYKQDSKKFLKIMFSYNNKELIINETVPNRFSPKSPDKAHLNLHINSLELGDSAVYFCASSQVSLATEAFFGQGTRLTVV.

This CDR3 reads CASSTMWGSNEKLFF. CDR3 sequence (DNA): TGTGCCAGCAGCACAATGTGGGGCTCGAATGAAAAACTGTTTTTT. The rearrangement joins TRBV7-6 to TRBJ1-4, with a weak D call TRBD1 (5 bases). The CDR3 has 15 residues. Between the trimmed V and J ends, which lost 5 bases and 5 bases, there was a span of 15 bases. The germline V gene has CDR1 SGHVS and CDR2 FNYEAQ.

The J gene is TRBJ2-7, the V gene TRBV20-1, with a possible D match to TRBD1 (5 bases). Looked up from germline, CDR1 is DFQATT and CDR2 is SNEGSKA (reference sequence). The CDR3 has 15 residues. V lost 4 bases and J lost 1, with 17 bases in between. CDR3 loop: CSATGDRGTSYEQYF. The CDR3 nucleotides are TGCAGTGCTACAGGAGACAGAGGCACTTCCTACGAGCAGTACTTC.

The chain links TRBV7-6 to TRBJ2-5; 12 positions match TRBD2. Germline values: CDR1 SGHVS, CDR2 FNYEAQ. The CDR3 extends over 16 amino acids. With 1 base clipped from V and 1 base from J, the junction kept 1 base outside the gene matches. In DNA, the CDR3 is TGTGCCAGCAGCTTAGGGACTAGCGGGACCCAAGAGACCCAGTACTTC. Translated: CASSLGTSGTQETQYF.

The chain recombines TRBV7-9 with TRBJ2-3, with unresolved D. CDR3 length: 12 residues. Germline V gene sequence: CDR1 SEHNR, CDR2 FQNEAQ (reference sequence). Trimming cost V 3 bases and J 6 bases, with 7 bases left between them. This CDR3 reads CASSFDGDTQYF. The CDR3 region has the DNA TGTGCCAGCAGCTTCGACGGTGATACGCAGTATTTT.

The chain employs TRBV30 and TRBJ2-3; 9 bases match TRBD2. J was trimmed by 2 bases and V by 4 bases; bases with no gene match: 4. Germline lookup yields CDR1 GTSNPN and CDR2 SVGIG (reference sequence). CDR3 size: 14 residues. In nucleotides, the CDR3 is TGTGCCTGGATGCGGGGGGGGGACACAGATACGCAGTATTTT. This gives the protein CAWMRGGDTDTQYF.

This clonotype is a singleton in its sample. This sequence joins TRBV19 and TRBJ1-2, with 7 bases identical to TRBD1. V was clipped by 2 bases and J by 8 bases; unmatched bases: 11. Germline V CDR1 and CDR2: LNHDA, SQIVND (reference sequence). The CDR3 is made up of 15 amino acids. The CDR3 loop is CASSINPGTVDGYTF. The CDR3 nucleotides are TGTGCCAGTAGTATAAACCCCGGGACAGTGGACGGCTACACCTTC.

The chain carries TRBV20-1 and TRBJ2-1, with 10 bases lining up with TRBD2. The CDR3 has 17 amino acids. Germline assignment: CDR1 DFQATT and CDR2 SNEGSKA (reference sequence). V was clipped by 0 bases and J by 4 bases; unmatched bases: 9. CDR3 residues: CSARDEQTSGAYNEQFF. CDR3 nucleotides: TGCAGTGCTAGAGATGAACAAACTAGCGGGGCGTACAATGAGCAGTTCTTC.

The chain recombines TRBV6-5 with TRBJ2-3, with 9 bases lining up with TRBD1. V was clipped by 4 bases and J by 2 bases; unmatched bases: 4. The length of the CDR3 is 15 residues. Looked up from germline, CDR1 is MNHEY and CDR2 is SVGAGI. This CDR3 is CASSLGQGDTDTQYF. The CDR3 bases are TGTGCCAGCAGTTTGGGACAGGGAGACACAGATACGCAGTATTTT.

The V and J genes are TRBV20-1 and TRBJ2-7; maybe TRBD2 (6 bases). Looked up from germline, CDR1 is DFQATT and CDR2 is SNEGSKA (reference sequence). With 2 bases removed from V and 0 bases from J, the gap between germline ends came to 8 bases. CDR3 length: 13 amino acids. CDR3 amino acids: CSARRGSSYEQYF. The CDR3 DNA reads TGCAGTGCTAGACGGGGGAGCTCCTACGAGCAGTACTTC.

This sequence joins TRBV13 and TRBJ2-5, with D perhaps matching TRBD1 (6 bases). This CDR3 region has 15 residues. Germline CDR1 is PRHDT and CDR2 is FYEKMQ (reference sequence). Between the trimmed V and J ends, which lost 3 bases and 2 bases, there was a span of 13 bases. The CDR3 here is CASSFAGAPQETQYF. The CDR3 DNA reads as TGTGCCAGCAGCTTTGCAGGGGCGCCTCAAGAGACCCAGTACTTC.

The chain couples TRBV11-2 to TRBJ2-1; 15 bases agree with TRBD2. V trimming: 4 bases; J trimming: 8 bases; junction bases outside the gene matches: 9. CDR1 is SGHAT and CDR2 is FQNNGV in the germline V gene. The CDR3 covers 17 residues. The CDR3: CASSSSGTSGRTDEQFF. DNA of the CDR3: TGTGCCAGCAGCTCCTCCGGGACTAGCGGGAGGACCGATGAGCAGTTCTTC.

The rearrangement links TRBV7-2 to TRBJ2-7; 10 nucleotides agree with TRBD2. The J segment lost 7 bases and the V segment lost 7 bases, leaving 13 bases of the junction unmatched. The germline V gene has CDR1 SGHTA and CDR2 FQGNSA. CDR3 size: 15 residues. CDR3 amino acids: CASMGLAGVPGEQYF. For the CDR3, the DNA is TGTGCCAGCATGGGTCTAGCGGGAGTCCCGGGTGAGCAGTACTTC.

V and J are TRBV29-1 and TRBJ1-1; D ambiguous. V dropped 0 bases and J dropped 5 bases, with 10 bases sitting between them. This CDR3 contains 13 residues. CDR1 and CDR2 (germline): SQVTM, ANQGSEA. CDR3 in amino acids: CSVEDVQATEAFF. The CDR3 region has the DNA TGCAGCGTTGAAGATGTGCAGGCGACTGAAGCTTTCTTT.